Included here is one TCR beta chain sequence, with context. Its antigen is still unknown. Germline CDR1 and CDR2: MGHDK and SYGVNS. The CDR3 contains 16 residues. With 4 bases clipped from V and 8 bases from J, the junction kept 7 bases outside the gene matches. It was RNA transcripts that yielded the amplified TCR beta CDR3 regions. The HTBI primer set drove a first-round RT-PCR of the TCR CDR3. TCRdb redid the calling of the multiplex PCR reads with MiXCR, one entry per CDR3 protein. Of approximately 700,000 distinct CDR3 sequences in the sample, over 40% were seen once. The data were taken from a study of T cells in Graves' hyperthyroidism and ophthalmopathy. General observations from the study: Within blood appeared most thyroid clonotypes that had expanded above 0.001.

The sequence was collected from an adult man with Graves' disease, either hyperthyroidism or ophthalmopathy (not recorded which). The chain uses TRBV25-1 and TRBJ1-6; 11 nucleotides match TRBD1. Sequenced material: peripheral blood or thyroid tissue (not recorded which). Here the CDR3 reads CASSVLRTGGDSPLHF. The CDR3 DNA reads TGTGCCAGCAGTGTCCTCCGGACAGGGGGCGATTCACCCCTCCACTTT.